This TCR beta chain was sequenced in a study of cytomegalovirus exposure and HLA in healthy donors. Remarks on this clone: Its cognate antigen is unknown.

Study-level points and caveats: Upon later analysis, TCR association rates were observed to vary by HLA locus, being highest for DRB1 and lowest for HLA-C.

The CDR3 loop spans 14 amino acids. Trimming stripped 4 bases from V and 4 bases from J, with 13 bases between. Germline V gene sequence: CDR1 MDHEN, CDR2 SYDVKM. PCR amplification relied on 60 Vbeta primers (plus 13 Jbeta primers). The protocol was immunoSEQ multiplex PCR, while the TCRdb copy is restricted to in-frame clones and leaves out a portion. The data contain some 150,000 clones, approximately 80% of them seen just once; the ten biggest clones take up about 3.7%. The chain carries TRBV28 and TRBJ1-2; maybe TRBD1 (5 bases). The clonotype originates from a male donor in good health and CMV-seronegative. The sample consisted of PBMCs. The CDR3 here is CASSSPQGSYGYTF. CDR3 sequence (DNA): TGTGCCAGCAGTTCTCCTCAGGGTAGCTATGGCTACACCTTC.